This entry features one T cell receptor beta chain sequence. The sample is drawn from a study of blood T cell repertoires in COVID-19. Study at large: Both acute and convalescent COVID-19 samples were obtained from the United States, Italy and Spain. Nucleic acid was either cDNA or gDNA, and it came from T cells, B-cell-depleted T cells, or PBMCs.

Study processing details: Reference gene primer amplification yielded estimated nucleated cell counts. Profiling relied on immunoSEQ multiplex PCR, and the TCRdb table lists in-frame clones only, not all of them. Clone size and the V and J calls come from that table; the DNA yielded D and trimming. There are about 120,000 clones in the sample; around nine tenths occur only once, and about 20% lies in the top ten. What was sequenced was peripheral blood. The receptor's source is a human donor with acute or convalescent COVID-19. The donor label of this sample is uncertain.

CDR3 residues: CASSQWGGTEAFF. For the CDR3, the DNA is TGTGCCAGCAGCCAATGGGGGGGGACTGAAGCTTTCTTT. The J gene is TRBJ1-1, the V gene TRBV3-1 (or the pseudogene TRBV3-2); the D gene is possibly TRBD1 (5 bases). CDR1 and CDR2 from the germline V gene are LGHDT and YNNKEL (reference sequence). Trimming took off 2 bases at V and 5 bases at J, with 9 bases between the two ends. The length of the CDR3 is 13 residues.